The 17 T cell receptor beta chains given below trace back to one sample, sequenced in a study of cytomegalovirus exposure and HLA in healthy donors. Primers included in the PCR were 60 Vbeta and 13 Jbeta primers. TCRdb's table, derived via immunoSEQ multiplex PCR, lists solely in-frame clones and lacks some. In the table there are around 100,000 clones, over 65% of which are singletons. Input material: PBMCs. Source of these receptors: a woman aged 18-35 years in good health and CMV-seronegative.

This chain's CDR3 is CSVPRGTEAFF. CDR3 coding DNA: TGCAGCGTTCCCAGGGGTACTGAAGCTTTCTTT. V gene TRBV29-1 combines with J gene TRBJ1-1, with D perhaps matching TRBD1 (6 bases). Trimming shortened V by 5 bases and J by 5 bases, and 9 bases separated the two germline ends. CDR1 and CDR2 from the germline V gene are SQVTM and ANQGSEA. This CDR3 has 11 amino acids.

The chain employs TRBV5-5 and TRBJ2-5, with TRBD2 matching over 11 bases. CDR1 and CDR2 (germline): SGHKS, YYEKEE (reference sequence). The ends lost 7 bases at V and 2 bases at J; junction bases unmatched: 7. The CDR3 runs 15 residues. CDR3 nucleotide sequence: TGTGCCAGCCTCATAGCGGGAGGGGTTCAAGAGACCCAGTACTTC. Protein sequence: CASLIAGGVQETQYF.

The gene calls are TRBV4-1 and TRBJ1-1; perhaps TRBD1 as D (5 bases). CDR1 MGHRA and CDR2 YSYEKL come from the germline V gene. This CDR3 is 15 amino acids long. V shed 0 bases and J shed 2 bases, with 10 bases lying between them. As DNA, the CDR3 is TGCGCCAGCAGCCAAGATCAAGGGGTCAACACTGAAGCTTTCTTT. This sequence encodes CASSQDQGVNTEAFF.

The CDR3 protein is CASVLEGAYGYTF. The CDR3 coding sequence is TGTGCCAGCGTACTCGAGGGGGCTTATGGCTACACCTTC. The V gene is TRBV28, the J gene TRBJ1-2, with 7 positions matching TRBD1. The J segment lost 5 bases and the V segment lost 8 bases, leaving 8 bases of the junction unmatched. In germline, CDR1 is MDHEN, CDR2 SYDVKM. The CDR3 loop spans 13 amino acids.

The chain combines TRBV2 with TRBJ2-1; 7 bases map to TRBD2. Germline lookup yields CDR1 SNHLY and CDR2 FYNNEI. V shed 0 bases and J 9 bases; nucleotides not matched to a gene: 14. CDR3 length: 17 residues. CDR3 nucleotides: TGTGCCAGCAGTGAAGCGCCGGGGGGAGTCAGGAGTGGTGAGCAGTTCTTC. Protein product: CASSEAPGGVRSGEQFF.

The gene calls are TRBV7-9 and TRBJ1-1; a weak D match, TRBD1 (6 bases). In germline, CDR1 is SEHNR, CDR2 FQNEAQ (reference sequence). The CDR3 is 15 residues long. V was cut by 3 bases and J by 0 bases, with 11 bases left in between. The DNA for the CDR3 is TGTGCCAGCAGCTTTAACAGGGATGTGAACACTGAAGCTTTCTTT. Residues: CASSFNRDVNTEAFF.

This clone was observed once. The chain uses TRBV28 and TRBJ2-1; perhaps TRBD2 as D (6 bases). There are 14 residues in the CDR3. Germline V CDR1 and CDR2: MDHEN, SYDVKM. Deletions cut 5 bases from V and 4 bases from J, with 12 bases between. CDR3 DNA sequence: TGTGCCAGCAGTCCGGGAGATCGGTACAATGAGCAGTTCTTC. The encoded protein is CASSPGDRYNEQFF.

The chain joins TRBV7-9 to TRBJ2-1, with 12 positions matching TRBD2. V gave up 4 bases and J gave up 5 bases; unmatched junction bases: 3. This CDR3 is 15 amino acids long. The V gene's germline CDR1 is SEHNR and CDR2 FQNEAQ (reference sequence). In nucleotides, the CDR3 is TGTGCCAGCAGCTCAGGACTAGCGGGGAACAATGAGCAGTTCTTC. Its translation: CASSSGLAGNNEQFF.

The V call is TRBV4-2, the J call TRBJ2-7; weak D call: TRBD1 (6 bases). The CDR3 consists of 14 residues. Trimming stripped 1 base from V and 6 bases from J, with 13 bases between. Germline CDR1 reads LGHNA; CDR2 reads YNFKEQ. The CDR3 bases are TGTGCCAGCAGCCAAGGCAGCAGGGGTGGCGAGCAGTACTTC. Protein: CASSQGSRGGEQYF.

The chain uses TRBV27 and TRBJ1-2; 7 bases agree with TRBD1. Trimming cost V 2 bases and J 4 bases; bases outside gene matches: 1. Germline V gives CDR1 MNHEY, CDR2 SMNVEV (reference sequence). The CDR3 runs to 13 residues. The CDR3 DNA is TGTGCCAGCAGTTTACCAGGGGGCTATGGCTACACCTTC. Translated, it gives CASSLPGGYGYTF.

The J gene is TRBJ2-1, the V gene TRBV5-6; no firm D call. CDR1 is SGHDT, CDR2 YYEEEE, per germline. V shed 0 bases and J shed 13 bases, with 17 bases lying between them. The CDR3 covers 14 residues. CDR3 sequence: CASSLGDSPPEQFF. CDR3 DNA sequence: TGTGCCAGCAGCTTGGGCGACTCACCGCCTGAACAGTTCTTC.

J is TRBJ1-1 and V is TRBV15, with 8 bases aligning to TRBD1. Germline assignment: CDR1 LNHNV and CDR2 YYDKDF (reference sequence). The junction had 6 bases not matched to a gene; V was cut back by 5 bases and J by 1 base. This CDR3 has 15 amino acids. CDR3 sequence (DNA): TGTGCCACCAGCGGTAGGACAGGGTGGAACACTGAAGCTTTCTTT. This encodes CATSGRTGWNTEAFF. The variable domain in full, with the rest retrieved from reference TRBV15 and TRBJ1-1, is DAMVIQNPRYQVTQFGKPVTLSCSQTLNHNVMYWYQQKSSQAPKLLFHYYDKDFNNEADTPDNFQSRRPNTSFCFLDIRSPGLGDTAMYLCATSGRTGWNTEAFFGQGTRLTVV.

V and J are TRBV7-9 and TRBJ1-1; D call uncertain. V was clipped by 2 bases and J by 1 base, with 8 bases between them. Germline values: CDR1 SEHNR, CDR2 FQNEAQ (reference sequence). CDR3 size: 14 residues. CDR3 sequence (DNA): TGTGCCAGCAGCTTAAGTCTCGGGAACACTGAAGCTTTCTTT. Translated, it gives CASSLSLGNTEAFF.

V and J are TRBV10-1 and TRBJ1-2; D not resolved. There are 14 residues in the CDR3. Germline V gives CDR1 WNHNN, CDR2 SYGVQD (reference sequence). V lost 4 bases and J 14 bases, leaving 23 bases between the germline ends. In DNA, the CDR3 is TGCGCCAGCAGTGTTGAAGGACGGGGTGTATGGCGGACCTTC. Its translation is CASSVEGRGVWRTF.

V usage is TRBV5-1 and J usage is TRBJ2-1, with a tentative D call TRBD2 (6 bases). Looked up from germline, CDR1 is SGHRS and CDR2 is YFSETQ. The V end was cut by 0 bases, the J end by 8 bases, with 12 bases between. This CDR3 contains 14 residues. The DNA for the CDR3 is TGCGCCAGCAGCTTGGAATTTGGGGGGTATGAGCAGTTCTTC. It translates to CASSLEFGGYEQFF.

Only one count was recorded for this clone. The J gene is TRBJ1-5, the V gene TRBV6-1, with 7 bases identical to TRBD1. CDR1 MNHNS and CDR2 SASEGT come from the germline V gene. The CDR3 consists of 16 residues. V dropped 4 bases and J dropped 7; count of bases not matched to a gene: 13. In nucleotides, the CDR3 is TGTGCCAGCAGTGGCCGACATGACAGGGCGAGCCAGCCCCAGCATTTT. Translation: CASSGRHDRASQPQHF.

V gene TRBV5-1 combines with J gene TRBJ2-5; 7 bases are shared with TRBD1. The V gene end was trimmed by 7 bases and the J gene end by 4 bases; junction bases not matched to a gene: 7. In germline, CDR1 is SGHRS, CDR2 YFSETQ. CDR3 length: 13 amino acids. In DNA form, the CDR3 reads TGCGCCAGCCACAGGGGTGGGGTAGAGACCCAGTACTTC. It encodes CASHRGGVETQYF. The full variable domain, rest sourced from reference TRBV5-1 and TRBJ2-5, is KAGVTQTPRYLIKTRGQQVTLSCSPISGHRSVSWYQQTPGQGLQFLFEYFSETQRNKGNFPGRFSGRQFSNSRSEMNVSTLELGDSALYLCASHRGGVETQYFGPGTRLLVL.